The entry that follows covers one T cell receptor beta chain sequence. The record originates from a study of blood T cell repertoires in COVID-19. V dropped 5 bases and J dropped 5; count of bases not matched to a gene: 7. The CDR3 spans 17 residues. CDR1 is SGHTA and CDR2 is FQGNSA in the germline V gene. This table comes from immunoSEQ multiplex PCR, and its TCRdb copy is limited to in-frame clones, with some not included. There are over 150,000 clones in the sample; over 75% occur only once, and about a sixth lies in the top ten. The receptor comes from a middle-aged man with COVID-19, enrolled during active disease. The material sequenced was peripheral blood. The chain recombines TRBV7-2 with TRBJ2-2; TRBD2 agrees at 14 bases. The CDR3 coding sequence is TGTGCCAGCAGCGCCTGGACTAGCGGGAGGAAAACCGGGGAGCTGTTTTTT. Encoded protein: CASSAWTSGRKTGELFF.